Listed below are T cell receptor beta chains from one sample, sequenced in a study of OX40 agonist ivuxolimab in advanced cancers. Clones were read by immunoSEQ multiplex PCR, and TCRdb kept only the in-frame ones, dropping some. The table shows under 75,000 clones, with roughly nine tenths occurring only once. Sequenced material: CD4+ or CD8+ T cells sorted from blood, taken in a trial of the OX40 agonist ivuxolimab. These receptors all come from an adult with an advanced solid tumor such as melanoma, head and neck, liver or kidney cancer. CDR3s include the opening cysteine and the closing phenylalanine or tryptophan. The order of the fields is D gene, clone size, J gene, V gene, CDR3 DNA, CDR3 protein. The D gene is left open where the match is weak. Clone size is stated in some rows and not others, as once, few, many or a class when expanded.

TRBD2 | . | TRBJ2-5 | TRBV14 | TGTGCCAGCAGCCCAGGTACCCTAGCGGGAGTTGTGGAGACCCAGTACTTC | CASSPGTLAGVVETQYF
. | . | TRBJ2-2 | TRBV19 | TGTGCCAGTAGTCCAACCCGGGGGTGGGCCGGGGAGCTGTTTTTT | CASSPTRGWAGELFF
TRBD2 | . | TRBJ2-5 | TRBV19 | TGTGCCAGTAGTGTGACTAGCGGGAGGCCAGGAGAGACCCAGTACTTC | CASSVTSGRPGETQYF
. | . | TRBJ2-1 | TRBV20-1 | TGCAGTGCCACCCGGGGTAATGAGCAGTTCTTC | CSATRGNEQFF
. | . | TRBJ2-5 | TRBV18 | TGTGCCAGCTCACTCGACAGGCGGGAGACCCAGTACTTC | CASSLDRRETQYF
. | . | TRBJ2-1 | TRBV4-1 | TGCGCCAGCAGCCATCACTGGTCCTCGGGTGAGCAGTTCTTC | CASSHHWSSGEQFF
. | . | TRBJ1-4 | TRBV2 | TGTGCCAGCAGCGGCCCCGGGTTGATTGAAAAACTGTTTTTT | CASSGPGLIEKLFF
TRBD2 | few | TRBJ2-2 | TRBV4-2 | TGTGCCAGCAGCCAAGACTTACTAGCGGGGAACACCGGGGAGCTGTTTTTT | CASSQDLLAGNTGELFF
. | . | TRBJ1-1 | TRBV18 | TGTGCCAGCTCCCCAGGGCTTATGAACACTGAAGCTTTCTTT | CASSPGLMNTEAFF
TRBD2 | . | TRBJ2-3 | TRBV18 | TGTGCCAGCTCACCAAGTAGCGGGGGCCTCACAGATACGCAGTATTTT | CASSPSSGGLTDTQYF
TRBD1 | . | TRBJ2-1 | TRBV7-2 | TGTGCCAGCAGCTTAGTGGCAGGGGGTAACAATGAGCAGTTCTTC | CASSLVAGGNNEQFF
. | . | TRBJ2-2 | TRBV7-6 | TGTGCCAGCAGCCCTCGGACGGTTCCCGGGGAGCTGTTTTTT | CASSPRTVPGELFF
. | . | TRBJ2-3 | TRBV6-5 | TGTGCCAGCAGTTACGGGAGTCGGGAGGATACGCAGTATTTT | CASSYGSREDTQYF
. | . | TRBJ2-5 | TRBV5-6 | TGTGCCAGCAGCCTGGGACCGGGGGAGACCCAGTACTTC | CASSLGPGETQYF
. | . | TRBJ1-5 | TRBV30 | TGTGCCTGGGGAACGCCCAATCAGCCCCAGCATTTT | CAWGTPNQPQHF
. | . | TRBJ1-3 | TRBV6-5 | TGTGCCAGCAGGAGACAGGTATCCTCTGGAAACACCATATATTTT | CASRRQVSSGNTIYF
. | . | TRBJ1-1 | TRBV7-2 | TGTGCCAGCAGCCCCGACACCCCCAAGAACACTGAAGCTTTCTTT | CASSPDTPKNTEAFF
. | . | TRBJ2-6 | TRBV5-1 | TGCGCCAGCAGCTTGGTGCCAGTTTCTCCTGGGGCCAACGTCCTGACTTTC | CASSLVPVSPGANVLTF
. | . | TRBJ2-3 | TRBV9 | TGTGCCAGCAGCGTAGCGGGAGCAGATACGCAGTATTTT | CASSVAGADTQYF
TRBD1 | . | TRBJ2-7 | TRBV7-9 | TGTGCCAGCAGCCGGGACAGTCTAACCTACGAGCAGTACTTC | CASSRDSLTYEQYF
TRBD1 | . | TRBJ2-7 | TRBV30 | TGTGCCTGGAGTGCGAGGAGGACAGGGGGCGAGCAGTACTTC | CAWSARRTGGEQYF
TRBD1 | . | TRBJ1-6 | TRBV15 | TGTGCCACCAGCAGAGATCTTTATGGGGACAGGGACAACTCACCCCTCCACTTT | CATSRDLYGDRDNSPLHF
. | . | TRBJ1-6 | TRBV28 | TGTGCCAGCAGTCAGTCCGGGGGCGGAGAGTGGAATTCACCCCTCCACTTT | CASSQSGGGEWNSPLHF
TRBD1 | . | TRBJ2-4 | TRBV27 | TGTGCCAGCAGACGGGACAGTGGGACCAAAAACATTCAGTACTTC | CASRRDSGTKNIQYF
. | . | TRBJ2-3 | TRBV5-4 | TGTGCCAGCAGAGGGCAGGACACAGATACGCAGTATTTT | CASRGQDTDTQYF
. | . | TRBJ2-5 | TRBV12-5 | TGTGCTAGTGGTTTGGACAGGTGGGAGCTAGGAGAGACCCAGTACTTC | CASGLDRWELGETQYF
. | once | TRBJ2-7 | TRBV5-4 | TGTGCCAGCAGCCGCATCAGGGGAAATAGCGAGCAGTACTTC | CASSRIRGNSEQYF
TRBD2 | . | TRBJ2-5 | TRBV5-1 | TGCGCCAGCAGCTTGTTGGGACTAGCGGAAGAGACCCAGTACTTC | CASSLLGLAEETQYF
. | few | TRBJ1-2 | TRBV18 | TGTGCCAGCTCACTAAGAGATTCCAACTATGGCTACACCTTC | CASSLRDSNYGYTF
. | . | TRBJ2-7 | TRBV6-6 | TGTGCCACCCGGCAAAGGGGCAACGAGCAGTACTTC | CATRQRGNEQYF
. | . | TRBJ1-1 | TRBV18 | TGTGCCAGCTCACCACAAGGGTCGAACACTGAAGCTTTCTTT | CASSPQGSNTEAFF
. | . | TRBJ1-4 | TRBV18 | TGTGCCAGCTCTCTTAGTAGGACTGGACGTAATGAAAAACTGTTTTTT | CASSLSRTGRNEKLFF
TRBD2 | once | TRBJ2-3 | TRBV7-2 | TGTGCCAGCAGCCCCCTAGCGGGGCTTTCCACAGATACGCAGTATTTT | CASSPLAGLSTDTQYF
. | . | TRBJ2-7 | TRBV28 | TGTGCCAGCAGTTCCCCAGGGGCTCCCTACGAGCAGTACTTC | CASSSPGAPYEQYF
TRBD1 | . | TRBJ1-6 | TRBV7-8 | TGTGCCAGCAGCTCGACAGGGGAGGGTTCACCCCTCCACTTT | CASSSTGEGSPLHF
. | . | TRBJ1-1 | TRBV14 | TGTGCCAGCAGCCAAGATCAGGGGAACACTGAAGCTTTCTTT | CASSQDQGNTEAFF
. | once | TRBJ2-3 | TRBV7-8 | TGTGCCAGCAGCTTGGCCTTCGAGACCACCACGTTTTCAGATACGCAGTATTTT | CASSLAFETTTFSDTQYF
TRBD2 | . | TRBJ2-5 | TRBV27 | TGTGCCAGCAGCTATACCGGGACTAAGGAGACCCAGTACTTC | CASSYTGTKETQYF
. | . | TRBJ2-7 | TRBV6-1 | TGTGCCAGCAGTGACCCAGGGCTCTCCTACGAGCAGTACTTC | CASSDPGLSYEQYF
. | . | TRBJ2-3 | TRBV6-4 | TGTGCCAGCAGTGAGGGGCAGGGGACAGATACGCAGTATTTT | CASSEGQGTDTQYF
TRBD1 | . | TRBJ1-1 | TRBV7-2 | TGTGCCAGCAGCCCGGGACAGGGGGACACTGAAGCTTTCTTT | CASSPGQGDTEAFF
. | . | TRBJ1-1 | TRBV6-5 | TGTGCCAGCAGTTACTCGTCCAAGAGGCCCACTGAAGCTTTCTTT | CASSYSSKRPTEAFF
. | . | TRBJ1-2 | TRBV19 | TGTGCCAGTAGTACCTCGCGGACAGTTTATGGCTACACCTTC | CASSTSRTVYGYTF
. | few | TRBJ2-7 | TRBV19 | TGTGCCAGTAGTCACGGGCCAGGGTACGAGCAGTACTTC | CASSHGPGYEQYF
TRBD1 | once | TRBJ2-7 | TRBV5-1 | TGCGCCAGCAGCTTGGTTGGCAGGGGGTCCTACGAGCAGTACTTC | CASSLVGRGSYEQYF
. | once | TRBJ2-7 | TRBV6-5 | TGTGCCAGCAGTGCAACCACAAAGAACTACGAGCAGTACTTC | CASSATTKNYEQYF
. | . | TRBJ2-1 | TRBV7-6 | TGTGCCAGCAGCTTAGGCCCTGGGGTGGCCACCAATGAGCAGTTCTTC | CASSLGPGVATNEQFF
TRBD1 | . | TRBJ1-1 | TRBV19 | TGTGCCAGTAGTAGGTCAGGGGGCTATCCCACTGAAGCTTTCTTT | CASSRSGGYPTEAFF
TRBD2 | once | TRBJ2-1 | TRBV18 | TGTGCCAGCTCCCCAGGGACTAGAGACGAGCAGTTCTTC | CASSPGTRDEQFF
. | . | TRBJ1-1 | TRBV14 | TGTGCCAGCAGCCGCCAGAGGAACACTGAAGCTTTCTTT | CASSRQRNTEAFF
TRBD1 | . | TRBJ1-1 | TRBV7-2 | TGTGCCAGCCGTTATAGGGCCGGGACAGGGGACACTGAAGCTTTCTTT | CASRYRAGTGDTEAFF
TRBD1 | . | TRBJ1-1 | TRBV12-5 | TGTGCTAGTGGTTTGGCCCTAACCGGGACAGGGGGCACTGAAGCTTTCTTT | CASGLALTGTGGTEAFF
TRBD2 | . | TRBJ2-7 | TRBV9 | TGTGCCAGCAGCCAAAGCGAGACTAGCGGGACTTACGAGCAGTACTTC | CASSQSETSGTYEQYF
TRBD1 | . | TRBJ1-2 | TRBV28 | TGTGCCAGCAGTCCAGGGGGCGCAGGCTATGGCTACACCTTC | CASSPGGAGYGYTF
. | . | TRBJ1-4 | TRBV6-5 | TGTGCCAGCAGTACCCTGGACGGTGGGAAGGAAAAACTGTTTTTT | CASSTLDGGKEKLFF
. | . | TRBJ1-1 | TRBV5-1 | TGCGCCAGCACCCAGGACGACAGGAAGTACATGAACACTGAAGCTTTCTTT | CASTQDDRKYMNTEAFF
TRBD2 | . | TRBJ2-7 | TRBV4-2 | TGTGCCAGCAGCCTCCGACTAGCGGGAACCGGCGAGCAGTACTTC | CASSLRLAGTGEQYF
TRBD1 | . | TRBJ1-2 | TRBV6-5 | TGTGCCAGCAGCTTCACGGGACAGGGAAACTATGGCTACACCTTC | CASSFTGQGNYGYTF
TRBD2 | . | TRBJ2-1 | TRBV10-1 | TGCGCCAGCGGCGAGGGAGGGCGGGATGAGCAGTTCTTC | CASGEGGRDEQFF
. | . | TRBJ2-5 | TRBV6-5 | TGTGCCAGCAGGCAACAGGGGAGGGAGACCCAGTACTTC | CASRQQGRETQYF